The 19 T cell receptor beta chains below all came from one sample that was sequenced in a study of CD8+ T cells in alopecia areata (dated by TCRdb to the late 2010s). The library was produced with the immunoSEQ multiplex PCR assay. To provide template for TCR sequencing, every sample had RNA extracted and reverse transcribed into cDNA. The immuneACCESS repertoire file appears here via TCRdb, limited to in-frame rearrangements. These files lack a portion of the clones; in checked studies, under half of the deficit traces to unresolved V genes, and the cause of the others is not known. The sample contains 150,000 or so clones, 67% of them found a single time. The ten largest clones take up about an eighth of the sample. Explained via the paper, the time point label denotes: baseline before oral tofacitinib. This material consisted of CD8+ T cells sorted from blood, taken at week 0. These receptors came from a human donor with alopecia areata.

The V call is TRBV27, the J call TRBJ2-5; the D gene is possibly TRBD2 (5 bases). V was shortened by 6 bases and J by 7 bases, with 18 bases between the two germline ends. CDR3 length equals 14 residues. Germline V gene data show CDR1 as MNHEY and CDR2 as SMNVEV (reference sequence). DNA of the CDR3: TGTGCCAGCAGCCCTCTGGACGGTCGGGGGACCCAGTACTTC. Amino acid sequence: CASSPLDGRGTQYF.

The chain carries TRBV5-1 and TRBJ1-1, with 7 bases identical to TRBD1. Germline CDR1 SGHRS, CDR2 YFSETQ. V lost 4 bases and J lost 1; bases outside the gene matches: 10. The CDR3 extends over 16 amino acids. CDR3 in amino acids: CASSQRTNRGNTEAFF. Here the CDR3 DNA reads TGCGCCAGCAGCCAACGAACAAACAGGGGGAACACTGAAGCTTTCTTT.

The V gene is TRBV27, the J gene TRBJ1-6; 9 bases are shared with TRBD1. This CDR3 has 20 residues. Germline CDR1 is MNHEY and CDR2 is SMNVEV (reference sequence). With V trimmed by 3 bases and J by 0 bases, 12 bases remained unmatched. The CDR3 here is CASSFLLPGQGSSYNSPLHF. The CDR3 DNA sequence: TGTGCCAGCAGTTTTCTATTACCCGGACAGGGGAGCTCCTATAATTCACCCCTCCACTTT.

This chain links TRBV5-6 with TRBJ1-4; tentative D call: TRBD1 (5 bases). The CDR3 sequence is 13 residues long. The germline CDR1 and CDR2 sequences are SGHDT and YYEEEE. Trimming shortened V by 3 bases and J by 8 bases, and 11 bases separated the two germline ends. The CDR3 DNA is TGTGCCAGCAGCTCGGGGCTCGACGAAAAACTGTTTTTT. This translates into CASSSGLDEKLFF.

V and J are TRBV27 and TRBJ2-2; D remains ambiguous. Germline CDR1 reads MNHEY; CDR2 reads SMNVEV (reference sequence). The length of the CDR3 is 15 residues. Trimming took 2 bases from V and 7 from J, leaving 14 bases between them. CDR3 protein: CASSLGVGTRGELFF. In DNA form, the CDR3 reads TGTGCCAGCAGTTTAGGGGTGGGCACCCGCGGGGAGCTGTTTTTT.

Notes on this clone: Other DNA variants within this sample encode the same CDR3. V usage is TRBV11-2 and J usage is TRBJ2-1; no clear D. The V end was cut by 1 base, the J end by 6 bases, with 4 bases between. Germline V CDR1 and CDR2: SGHAT, FQNNGV. CDR3 length equals 12 residues. In DNA form, the CDR3 reads TGTGCCAGCAGCTTAGCGCGCAATGAGCAGTTCTTC. Protein product: CASSLARNEQFF.

V gene TRBV27 combines with J gene TRBJ2-5; D unclear. This CDR3 spans 15 amino acids. In germline, CDR1 is MNHEY, CDR2 SMNVEV (reference sequence). Trimming took off 6 bases at V and 0 bases at J, with 14 bases between the two ends. CDR3 region: CASSRAGRNQETQYF. The CDR3 DNA reads as TGTGCCAGCAGCCGAGCCGGACGGAACCAAGAGACCCAGTACTTC.

The J gene is TRBJ1-2, the V gene TRBV2, with a possible D match to TRBD1 (5 bases). This CDR3 spans 15 amino acids. CDR1 is SNHLY, CDR2 FYNNEI, per germline. The ends were cut back, 6 bases at V and 4 bases at J, with 18 bases in the middle. CDR3 region: CASSEGGREFYGYTF. The CDR3 bases are TGTGCCAGCAGCGAGGGTGGCAGGGAGTTCTATGGCTACACCTTC.

V and J are TRBV11-2 and TRBJ2-7, with D perhaps TRBD2 (5 bases). CDR3 size: 15 residues. Trimming left V 3 bases short and J 7 bases short, with 19 bases between. Germline CDR1 SGHAT, CDR2 FQNNGV. The DNA of the CDR3 is TGTGCCAGCAGCTTGTACGGTTCCCGGGGATGGGAGCAGTACTTC. The encoded protein is CASSLYGSRGWEQYF.

The sample holds one count of this clone. V gene TRBV29-1 combines with J gene TRBJ2-2; the D gene could be TRBD1 or TRBD2 (6 bases each). Germline V gene lookup returns CDR1 SQVTM and CDR2 ANQGSEA. V lost 7 bases and J 2 bases, leaving 11 bases between the germline ends. The CDR3 is made up of 13 amino acids. This CDR3 is CSASGGNTGELFF. As DNA, the CDR3 is TGCAGCGCCTCCGGGGGCAACACCGGGGAGCTGTTTTTT.

The genes are TRBV30 and TRBJ2-6; a possible D gene is TRBD1 (6 bases). Germline CDR1 is GTSNPN and CDR2 is SVGIG (reference sequence). This CDR3 comprises 15 residues. Trimming took 0 bases from V and 3 from J, leaving 9 bases between them. CDR3 in amino acids: CAWSVDRFGANVLTF. The CDR3 DNA reads as TGTGCCTGGAGTGTAGACAGGTTTGGGGCCAACGTCCTGACTTTC.

The chain links TRBV19 to TRBJ2-7; 11 nucleotides agree with TRBD2. Looked up from germline, CDR1 is LNHDA and CDR2 is SQIVND (reference sequence). The CDR3 has 14 residues. Germline trimming cut 4 bases from V and 3 bases from J; bases unmatched to any gene: 2. The CDR3 protein is CASSKGLADYEQYF. CDR3 DNA sequence: TGTGCCAGTAGTAAGGGACTAGCGGACTACGAGCAGTACTTC.

The rearrangement links TRBV11-2 to TRBJ1-1; 11 nucleotides agree with TRBD1. The CDR3 has 16 amino acids. J was trimmed by 1 base and V by 7 bases; bases with no gene match: 8. In germline, CDR1 is SGHAT, CDR2 FQNNGV. CDR3 region: CASTDRDRGRNTEAFF. Here the CDR3 DNA reads TGTGCCAGCACCGACCGGGACAGGGGGAGGAACACTGAAGCTTTCTTT.

The CDR3 sequence: CASSRPIAGDYNEQFF. DNA of the CDR3: TGTGCCAGCAGTAGACCAATAGCGGGAGACTACAATGAGCAGTTCTTC. The genes are TRBV4-2 and TRBJ2-1; 9 nucleotides line up with TRBD2. Trimming at V came to 6 bases and at J to 3 bases, leaving 9 bases not matched to a gene. This CDR3 has 16 amino acids. Per the germline V gene, CDR1 is LGHNA and CDR2 is YNFKEQ.

The V and J genes are TRBV30 and TRBJ2-1, with a tentative D call TRBD1 (5 bases). Trimming shortened V by 8 bases and J by 3 bases, and 11 bases separated the two germline ends. The CDR3 sequence is 12 residues long. CDR1 is GTSNPN, CDR2 SVGIG, per germline (reference sequence). The CDR3 DNA reads TGTGCCCTAAAAACAGGCTACAATGAGCAGTTCTTC. This codes for CALKTGYNEQFF.

For the CDR3, the DNA is TGCGCCAGCAGCTCGCCTCGCCGAGGGAGGGAGGGCACAGATACGCAGTATTTT. Translated: CASSSPRRGREGTDTQYF. The chain employs TRBV5-1 and TRBJ2-3; 7 bases are shared with TRBD2. This CDR3 is 18 amino acids long. CDR1 and CDR2 from the germline V gene are SGHRS and YFSETQ. Unmatched junction bases numbered 14, after V lost 3 bases and J lost 1 base.

The rearrangement joins TRBV30 to TRBJ1-3; D remains unclear. This CDR3 is 12 amino acids long. The germline V and J ends were trimmed by 4 bases and 0 bases, with 4 bases remaining between them. In germline, CDR1 is GTSNPN, CDR2 SVGIG (reference sequence). CDR3 bases: TGTGCCTGGACAACCTCTGGAAACACCATATATTTT. It specifies CAWTTSGNTIYF.

The sample holds a few counts of this clone. The V gene is TRBV27, the J gene TRBJ2-3; D not resolved. The germline V and J ends were trimmed by 6 bases and 0 bases, with 7 bases remaining between them. Germline assignment: CDR1 MNHEY and CDR2 SMNVEV (reference sequence). The CDR3 sequence is 13 residues long. As DNA, the CDR3 is TGTGCCAGCAGCGATAGAAGCACAGATACGCAGTATTTT. Protein: CASSDRSTDTQYF.

The chain combines TRBV6-5 with TRBJ2-1, with no clear D. The CDR3 has 13 residues. V lost 7 bases to trimming and J lost 5 bases, with 12 bases between them. Germline-derived CDR1 and CDR2 are MNHEY and SVGAGI. The CDR3 coding sequence is TGTGCCAGCACCTTGGCAGGCCACAATGAGCAGTTCTTC. Residues: CASTLAGHNEQFF.